This TCR beta chain was recovered during a study of cytomegalovirus exposure and HLA in healthy donors (dated by TCRdb to about 2017). In terms of the full investigation: An earlier analysis of 587 of the donors reported approximately 300 Gb of sequence data and around 110 million unique TCR beta sequences obtained from about 179 million T cells. Around 320 gigabases of sequencing data and 80 million or so unique TCR sequences were included in an early release covering around 600 HLA-typed donors. Of the roughly 400 genotyped donors, 75% to 85% were placed in the genetic ancestry cluster associated with self-reported Caucasian donors. The study aimed to test whether signatures of past pathogen exposure could be identified by cataloging public T cell receptors. The study profiled the T cell repertoires of 500 to 800 subjects by immunosequencing and related them to cytomegalovirus serostatus. A separate validation cohort of approximately 120 different subjects was used in addition to the roughly 670-subject first cohort. To predict cytomegalovirus infection status, the study combined high-throughput TCR immunosequencing, statistical association of individual TCRs with disease status, and machine learning. A later analysis re-analyzed previously published TCR beta repertoires from 650 to 800 donors and added high-resolution HLA genotyping to study TCR occurrence patterns. The later analysis used no new phenotypic data to find candidate immune exposures, relying instead on TCR beta sequences and their occurrence across donors. To decide whether each TCR beta V gene segment behaved as functional or pseudogenic, an earlier analysis of some 600 of the donors relied on high-throughput TCR beta sequencing. Donor age, sex, ethnicity and CMV serostatus were collected together with the repertoire data. A later genetic analysis used genome-wide SNP genotypes for about 65% of the 666 donors, treating that subset as a discovery cohort. Every repertoire in the discovery cohort had been generated on one and the same sequencing platform. HLA typing covered class I and class II loci at four-digit resolution. Typing coverage differed by locus: A, B, C, DRB1 and DQB1 were typed in roughly 629-640 donors, DQA1 in about 510, DPA1 in some 610, and DPB1 in 450 to 480. Roughly 5 DR-DQ haplotypes were handled as single units for association and clustering, since linkage in the cohort was strong. Among some 410 genotyped donors of the cohort, an average of approximately 240,000 unique TCR beta nucleotide sequences was sequenced per donor, of which roughly 17% were non-productive. General conclusions and limits of the study: Because some donors lacked HLA typing at each locus, the association tests relied only on the typed subset. According to the authors, the approach could potentially be generalized to other disease states and immunological phenotypes. Presence/absence analyses assumed roughly uniform sequencing depth across donors, an assumption that may not hold. Over 15 rarely observed V segments, including chromosome 9 orphons, were excluded from the earlier analysis of some 590 of the donors because counts were too low. When HLA alleles, especially DR and DQ, strongly co-occurred, attributing TCR associations to individual alleles was difficult. In vitro tests confirmed that a few of the cytomegalovirus-associated TCR beta chains recognize cytomegalovirus antigens. In a later analysis, the rate of TCR association differed among HLA loci, with DRB1 alleles having the most associated TCRs and HLA-C alleles having the fewest. Broadly in line with IMGT annotations, most TCR beta V segments showed up in productive rearrangements about 87% or about 30% of the time in an earlier analysis of several hundred of the donors. In a later analysis, some 18,000 TCR beta sequences were associated with specific HLA alleles at a false discovery rate of 0.05. Most TCR sequences were seen in very few donors, while some public TCRs were found in many individuals. A total of around 150 TCR beta chains were listed by the study as associated with cytomegalovirus. A further reported finding was that TCR beta sequences accurately predicted the HLA-A and HLA-B alleles for most subjects in the first cohort. A later analysis found that HLA-associated TCR beta chains were more clonally expanded and had lower generation probabilities than equally common non-associated chains. A later analysis reported that several top co-occurrence clusters appeared linked to parvovirus B19, influenza, CMV and Epstein-Barr virus. The classifier was reported to diagnose cytomegalovirus status with high specificity and sensitivity in both the original cohort and the validation cohort. In a later analysis, most CMV-associated TCR beta chains were found to appear HLA-restricted, with HLA associations seemingly driven largely by CMV exposure. The only immune exposure information available for the cohort was CMV serostatus. This cohort had only TCR beta chains sequenced, and the lack of alpha or paired-chain data limited which features could be detected. A cluster of highly shared sequence variants was judged likely to be a technical artifact of the sequencing pipeline. According to a later genetic analysis, donors in an Asian-associated ancestry cluster had fewer N-insertions in productive TCRs than the approximately 670-donor mean. Correlated functional status among segregating V segments might reflect linkage disequilibrium, but an unknown experimental factor could not be ruled out. In a later genetic analysis, a missense DCLRE1C variant was associated with V-gene and J-gene trimming of TCR beta chains, and the association was replicated in an independent cohort.

The cohort consisted of some 730 healthy bone marrow donors. Cohort members were all nominally healthy when sampled, although unrecorded immune exposures were likely present. The donor tested CMV seropositive, placing the donor among the approximately 310 seropositive members of the cohort. Every donor gave a peripheral blood sample, and the peripheral blood mononuclear cells from that sample were used for TCR beta sequencing. Genomic DNA extraction from the blood cell samples was performed with the Qiagen DNeasy Blood Extraction Kit. As regards this clone: It has no known antigen specificity. Per-base quality was not reported, and no clone a single base away is much larger than it.

Library preparation was by the immunoSEQ multiplex PCR assay. For the multiplex PCR, a mixture combining 60 forward primers for TCR Vbeta segments and 13 reverse primers for TCR Jbeta segments was used. The CDR3 region of rearranged TCR beta genes was amplified from genomic DNA with a multiplex PCR assay. On the Illumina HiSeq System, the amplified TCR beta libraries were sequenced as 87-base-pair reads. Concerning the study's data processing: In a later analysis, tens of millions of unique TCR beta chains were counted across the approximately 620 repertoires, and roughly 10 million of these chains were shared by at least two donors. Raw reads were error-corrected and collapsed into unique sequences by a nearest-neighbor algorithm in which closely related sequences were merged to remove PCR and sequencing errors. V, D and J gene segments were assigned by aligning CDR3 sequences to IMGT reference sequences. For a sequence to be retained, a match of at least six nucleotides to both a V gene segment and a J gene segment was required. Rearrangements were classified as productive when the CDR3 lacked stop codons and remained in frame with V and J, and all other rearrangements were classified as non-productive. Following IMGT convention, CDR3 was defined as the stretch from the second conserved V-encoded cysteine up to the conserved J-encoded phenylalanine. In an earlier analysis of more than 550 of the donors, sequences lacking an unambiguous match to a single V gene segment were excluded. An earlier analysis of 587 of the donors classified V segments as functional when productive rearrangements were above 56.7% and as segregating when the standard deviation between donors was above 5%. A statistical classification framework was built for diagnosing cytomegalovirus status from the catalog of TCR beta chain sequences. A later analysis assigned V and J genes by comparing TCR nucleotide sequences with IMGT/GENE-DB human TR gene sequences. Using the TCRdist pipeline, a later analysis assigned CDR3 sequences along with most-parsimonious VDJ recombination scenarios. In a later analysis, every TCR beta chain was defined by the combination of its CDR3 amino acid sequence and its V-gene family, and reads without a unique V-gene family were dropped. In a later analysis, 450 to 600 highly shared, low-generation-probability nucleotide sequences were removed to address suspected cross-contamination and a sequencing artifact. For each public chain, a later analysis derived a clonal expansion index from normalized ranks of inferred template counts within each repertoire. In a later analysis, generation probabilities were computed with a VDJ recombination model fitted to out-of-frame rearrangements, and the resulting probabilities were checked against IGoR. Hypergeometric tests were used in a later analysis to score TCR-TCR, TCR-HLA and TCR-CMV co-occurrence, with a repertoire-size bias correction applied to the TCR pairs. To estimate false discovery rates, a later analysis permuted the HLA or CMV assignments 20 times. In a later analysis, co-occurring TCRs were grouped using DBSCAN, with TCRdist sequence similarity added in when clustering inside HLA-allele-positive subsets. Co-occurrence clustering excluded repertoires with fewer than 30,000 or more than 120,000 public chains, plus five with anomalous nucleotide sharing. TCRdb provides this immuneACCESS table in a form limited to in-frame rearrangements. Some clones are lacking; in checked studies, under half of them reflect an unresolved V gene, and why the rest are absent is not known. V, J and clone size derive from that table, while D and trimming were established from the DNA sequence. This sample gives roughly 140,000 clones in total; about 80% of them show up just once. Together, the top ten hold less than 3% of the sample.

This clonotype was obtained from a woman aged 18-35 years in good health and CMV-seropositive. Sequencing used PBMCs.

The CDR3 region: CASSLGDTGRETQYF. In nucleotides, the sequence is TGTGCCAGCAGCTTAGGGGACACGGGACGAGAGACCCAGTACTTC. The chain is encoded by TRBV7-9 joined to TRBJ2-5; the best D guess is TRBD1, with 6 bases matching. From its cysteine to its phenylalanine, the CDR3 spans 15 amino acids. The CDR3 DNA has 45 bases and is translated from base 1. The germline V gene encodes CDR1 SEHNR and CDR2 FQNEAQ (reference sequence). The V and J ends are trimmed by 1 base and 4 bases, leaving 13 bases between them.